This T cell receptor beta chain was documented in a study of blood T cell repertoires in COVID-19. Study information: Both acute and convalescent COVID-19 samples were obtained from the United States, Italy and Spain. Sample material is recorded as cDNA or gDNA derived from T cells, B-cell-depleted T cells, or PBMCs.

How the authors handled the data: Reference gene primer amplification in the assay estimated nucleated cell counts. Repertoires were generated with immunoSEQ multiplex PCR, while TCRdb's copy carries only in-frame clones and drops some. V and J calls and clone size are copied from that table; D and trimming were computed from the DNA. The table has just under 75,000 clones, over 70% seen once; the top ten hold approximately 2.4%. From germline, CDR1 is MDHEN and CDR2 SYDVKM. This CDR3 is 10 amino acids long. With 10 bases removed from V and 16 bases from J, the gap between germline ends came to 17 bases.

The origin of this receptor is an elderly man with active or convalescent COVID-19. The specimen sequenced was peripheral blood. The chain couples TRBV28 to TRBJ1-5; D is possibly TRBD1 (5 bases). The CDR3 DNA reads TGTGCCATCCAGGGTGAAGAGCGCCATTTT. This sequence encodes CAIQGEERHF.